This is a list of T cell receptor beta chains from one sample in a study of CD8+CD57+ T cells in acquired aplastic anemia. TCRdb analysed the reads with MiXCR anew, one entry per CDR3 protein. The sample lists around 170,000 distinct CDR3 sequences, roughly half occurring once. Sequencing was carried out using sorted CD4+, CD8+, or CD8+CD57+ T cells (not recorded which) from PBMCs. These receptors came from a human donor with aplastic anemia. Each CDR3 is given with its conserved first and last residue. A D gene is named only where the DNA matches it firmly. The size entry is marked missing in some rows and otherwise reads once, few, many or a size class.

d_call j_call v_call clone_size cdr3_nt cdr3_aa
- TRBJ2-7 TRBV7-4 - TGTGCCAGCATCCAAATGGAGGGAGAGCAGTACTTC CASIQMEGEQYF
- TRBJ1-1 TRBV9 - TGTGCCAGCAGGAGGCATGAAGCTTTCTTT CASRRHEAFF
TRBD1 TRBJ1-1 TRBV19 - TGTGCCAGTTGTAAGAGACAGGGGAACACTGAAGCTTTCTTT CASCKRQGNTEAFF
- TRBJ1-1 TRBV19 many TGTGCCAGTAGCATTCCCGAAGTGAACACTGAAGCTTTCTTT CASSIPEVNTEAFF
- TRBJ2-1 TRBV19 - TGTGCCAGTGCTGACAGATACAATGAGCAGTTCTTC CASADRYNEQFF
TRBD2 TRBJ2-3 TRBV9 once TGTGCCAGCAGCCCTCGCCGGACTAGCGGGGCCACAGATACGCAGTATTTT CASSPRRTSGATDTQYF
- TRBJ2-1 TRBV25-1 - TGTGCCAGTAGTATTTCGGGACTCCTCTCCTACAATGAGCAGTTCTTC CASSISGLLSYNEQFF
TRBD2 TRBJ2-1 TRBV20-1 once TGCAGTGCCACTCTAGCGGGGGATTCCTACAATGAGCAGTTCTTC CSATLAGDSYNEQFF
- TRBJ1-1 TRBV12-3/TRBV12-4 many TGTGCCAGCAGTAGTCAGGGCGAAGCTTTCTTT CASSSQGEAFF
- TRBJ1-2 TRBV19 - TGTGCCAGTAGTCCCAGATTAGGGAGTTACTATGGCTACACCTTC CASSPRLGSYYGYTF
- TRBJ2-7 TRBV7-3 few TGTGCCAGCAATAACAGGGCCTACGAGCAGTACTTC CASNNRAYEQYF
- TRBJ1-2 TRBV9 many TGTGCCAGCAGCTTTACTTGGGTGGAAGACTATGGCTACACCTTC CASSFTWVEDYGYTF
TRBD2 TRBJ2-5 TRBV7-9 - TGTGCCAGCAGCAATAGCGGGGGCCAACAAGAGACCCAGTACTTC CASSNSGGQQETQYF
TRBD1 TRBJ2-7 TRBV19 - TGTGCCAGTAGTATGACAGGGGGCCGGTCGGGCGAGCAGTACTTC CASSMTGGRSGEQYF
TRBD1 TRBJ2-7 TRBV25-1 many TGTGCCAGCAGTCGGGACAGATTGAGCTCCTACGAGCAGTACTTC CASSRDRLSSYEQYF
- TRBJ2-7 TRBV6-1 many TGTGCCAGCACGGGTGGAAACTCCTACGAGCAGTACTTC CASTGGNSYEQYF
- TRBJ2-7 TRBV5-6 - TGTGCCAGCAGCTTGGGAGTGACACACTACGAGCAGTACTTC CASSLGVTHYEQYF
- TRBJ2-1 TRBV20-1 - TGCAGTGCTGGAACTTACTTCGATAGCTCCTACAATGAGCAGTTCTTC CSAGTYFDSSYNEQFF
- TRBJ2-1 TRBV11-2 - TGTGCCAGCAGCTTAGGCACGACTAGCTCCTACAATGAGCAGTTCTTC CASSLGTTSSYNEQFF
- TRBJ2-1 TRBV9 many TGTGCCAGCAGCGGATGGACGAGGAACAATGAGCAGTTCTTC CASSGWTRNNEQFF
- TRBJ1-2 TRBV5-6 once TGTGCCAGCACTCTACTATGGGACACGTATGGCTACACCTTC CASTLLWDTYGYTF
TRBD1 TRBJ2-7 TRBV24-1 - TGTGCCACCAGGGACAGGGGGCGCGGCGAGCAGTACTTC CATRDRGRGEQYF
TRBD2 TRBJ2-3 TRBV2 few TGTGCCAGCACCCGGACTAGCGGGGGGTGGACAGATACGCAGTATTTT CASTRTSGGWTDTQYF
- TRBJ1-3 TRBV29-1 - TGCAGCGTTGTTGTCAGGGCTCCTGGAAACACCATATATTTT CSVVVRAPGNTIYF
- TRBJ2-7 TRBV2 few TGTGCCAGCATTGTCGTCGGTAGCGAGCAGTACTTC CASIVVGSEQYF
TRBD2 TRBJ2-1 TRBV3-1 - TGTGCCAGCAGCCAAGACCAGGTTAGCGGGACGAAAGGGGAGCAGTTCTTC CASSQDQVSGTKGEQFF
TRBD1 TRBJ2-7 TRBV6-5 few TGTGCCAGCAGTTGGGGTGGGACAGGGTCCTACGAGCAGTACTTC CASSWGGTGSYEQYF